This T cell receptor (beta chain) was retrieved from a study of CD8 T cells in Susac syndrome. Random hexamers primed reverse transcription of about 0.5 to 1 ug RNA. TCRdb called the immunoSEQ multiplex PCR reads again in MiXCR, with one record for every CDR3 protein. The data hold 150,000 to 250,000 distinct CDR3 sequences, with nearly 95% observed a single time. The CDR3 runs 13 residues. Trimming removed 2 bases from V and 6 bases from J, with 11 bases in between. The germline gives CDR1 SQVTM, CDR2 ANQGSEA. Purification of the CD8+ and CD4+ T cells relied on negative isolation, and TEMRA cells underwent FACS enrichment.

This TCR was recovered from a human donor with multiple sclerosis. The chain combines TRBV29-1 with TRBJ2-1; the D is unclear. The specimen sequenced was CD4+ T cells from PBMCs. CDR3: CSVEHTAPNEQFF. CDR3 DNA sequence: TGCAGCGTTGAACACACGGCCCCCAATGAGCAGTTCTTC.